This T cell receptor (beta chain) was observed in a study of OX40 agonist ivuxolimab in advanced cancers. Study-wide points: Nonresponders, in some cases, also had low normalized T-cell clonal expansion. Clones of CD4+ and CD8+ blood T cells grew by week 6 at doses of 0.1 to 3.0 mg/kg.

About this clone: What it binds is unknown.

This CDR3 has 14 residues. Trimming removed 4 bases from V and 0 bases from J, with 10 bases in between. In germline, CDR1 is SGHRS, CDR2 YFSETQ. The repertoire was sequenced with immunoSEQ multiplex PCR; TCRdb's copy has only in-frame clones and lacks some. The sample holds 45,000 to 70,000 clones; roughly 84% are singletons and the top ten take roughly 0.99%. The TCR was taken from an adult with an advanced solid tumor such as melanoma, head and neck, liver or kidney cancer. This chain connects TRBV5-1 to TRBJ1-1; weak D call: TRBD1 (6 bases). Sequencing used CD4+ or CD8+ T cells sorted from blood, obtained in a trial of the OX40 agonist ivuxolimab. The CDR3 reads CASSLRTVNTEAFF. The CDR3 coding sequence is TGCGCCAGCAGCCTAAGGACAGTGAACACTGAAGCTTTCTTT.